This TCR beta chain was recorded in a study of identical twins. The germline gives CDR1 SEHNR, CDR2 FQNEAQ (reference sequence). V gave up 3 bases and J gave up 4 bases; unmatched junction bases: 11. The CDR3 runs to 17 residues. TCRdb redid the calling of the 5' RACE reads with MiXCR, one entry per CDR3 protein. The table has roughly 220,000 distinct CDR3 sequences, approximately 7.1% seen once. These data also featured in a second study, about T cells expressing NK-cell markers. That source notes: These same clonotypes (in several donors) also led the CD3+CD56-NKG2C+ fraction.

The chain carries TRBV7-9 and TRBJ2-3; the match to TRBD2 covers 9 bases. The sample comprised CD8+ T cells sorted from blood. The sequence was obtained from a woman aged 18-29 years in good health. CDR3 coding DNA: TGTGCCAGCAGCTTCTCGGCATCGGGACTAGCACCAGATACGCAGTATTTT. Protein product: CASSFSASGLAPDTQYF.